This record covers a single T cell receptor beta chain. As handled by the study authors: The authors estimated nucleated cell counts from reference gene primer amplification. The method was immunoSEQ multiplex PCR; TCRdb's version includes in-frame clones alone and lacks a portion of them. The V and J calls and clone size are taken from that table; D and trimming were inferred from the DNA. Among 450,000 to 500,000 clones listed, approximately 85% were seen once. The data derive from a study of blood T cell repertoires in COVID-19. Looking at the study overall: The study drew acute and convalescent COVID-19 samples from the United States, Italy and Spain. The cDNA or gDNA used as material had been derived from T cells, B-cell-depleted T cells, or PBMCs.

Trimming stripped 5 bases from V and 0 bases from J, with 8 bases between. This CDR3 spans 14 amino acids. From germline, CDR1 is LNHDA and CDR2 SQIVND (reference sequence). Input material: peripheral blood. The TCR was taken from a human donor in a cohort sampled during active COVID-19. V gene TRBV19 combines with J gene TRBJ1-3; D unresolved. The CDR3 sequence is CASSSIVSGNTIYF. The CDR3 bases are TGTGCCAGTAGTTCTATAGTCTCTGGAAACACCATATATTTT.